A selection of T cell receptor beta chains follows, all from one sample in a study of T cell responses to AZD1222 COVID-19 vaccine. Clones were read by immunoSEQ multiplex PCR, and TCRdb kept only the in-frame ones, dropping some. Among roughly 200,000 clones listed, 85% to 95% were seen once. The sample in question was peripheral blood, obtained 28 days after the second dose of the MenACWY control vaccine. The receptors come from an adult who received the MenACWY meningococcal vaccine as a control. The CDR3 runs from the conserved cysteine through the conserved F or W. A D gene is named only where the DNA matches it firmly. Size values are once, few and many counts, or a class for expanded clones, and some rows have none.

clone size,V gene,J gene,D gene,CDR3 DNA,CDR3 protein
-,TRBV30,TRBJ1-3,-,TGTTCACAACACGCGGGACATCGGAACACCATATATTTT,CSQHAGHRNTIYF
-,TRBV6-5,TRBJ2-1,TRBD2,TGTGCCAGCAGCCAGGGACTAGCGGGGATCAATGAGCAGTTCTTC,CASSQGLAGINEQFF
-,TRBV30,TRBJ1-2,-,TGTGCCTGGAGCTTCGCCCGGGGCAGGGACGTGTTAGGCTATGGCTACACCTTC,CAWSFARGRDVLGYGYTF
-,TRBV6-5,TRBJ1-4,TRBD1,TGTGCCAGCAGTTACTCCAGGGGGCTGGTTGAAAAACTGTTTTTT,CASSYSRGLVEKLFF
-,TRBV7-2,TRBJ1-1,-,TGTGCCAGCAGAGGTAACACTGAAGCTTTCTTT,CASRGNTEAFF
once,TRBV24-1,TRBJ1-2,-,TGTGCCACCAGTAAGGACTCCAACTATGGCTACACCTTC,CATSKDSNYGYTF
-,TRBV11-3,TRBJ2-5,-,TGTGCCAGCAGCTTAGGGATGGGGAGAGACGAGACCCAGTACTTC,CASSLGMGRDETQYF
-,TRBV5-4,TRBJ2-3,TRBD2,TGTGCCAGCACCCGTGGCGGGGGGGCCGGGGATACGCAGTATTTT,CASTRGGGAGDTQYF
-,TRBV28,TRBJ1-2,-,TGTGCCAGCAGGAAACAGGGAGCCTATGGCTACACCTTC,CASRKQGAYGYTF
-,TRBV6-2/TRBV6-3,TRBJ1-6,TRBD1,TGTGCCAGCAGTTACAGACAGGGGAATTCACCCCTCCACTTT,CASSYRQGNSPLHF
-,TRBV3-1/TRBV3-2,TRBJ1-3,-,TGTGCCAGCAGCCAAGGGGCCACGGGGGGAAACACCATATATTTT,CASSQGATGGNTIYF
-,TRBV7-2,TRBJ1-3,-,TGTGCCAGCAGCTTAGCAGACAGGATCTCTGGAAACACCATATATTTT,CASSLADRISGNTIYF
-,TRBV30,TRBJ2-6,-,TGTGCCTGGAGTCTCGCAAACACTGGGGCCAACGTCCTGACTTTC,CAWSLANTGANVLTF
-,TRBV7-8,TRBJ1-3,-,TGTGCCAGCAGCCAAAGGCGCAATGGAAACACCATATATTTT,CASSQRRNGNTIYF
-,TRBV3-1/TRBV3-2,TRBJ2-1,-,TGTGCCAGCAGCCAAGCCAGCGGGTCATTCTTC,CASSQASGSFF
once,TRBV2,TRBJ1-1,-,TGTGCCAGCAGTGAAGGGGAAGGGGGATTGGGCACTGAAGCTTTCTTT,CASSEGEGGLGTEAFF
-,TRBV11-2,TRBJ1-5,-,TGTGCCAGCAGCTTAGCAGGGGGCAATCAGCCCCAGCATTTT,CASSLAGGNQPQHF
-,TRBV28,TRBJ1-6,-,TGTGCCAGCATGGCCCCCCCCAATTCACCCCTCCACTTT,CASMAPPNSPLHF
-,TRBV15,TRBJ2-5,TRBD1,TGTGCCACCAGCAGCGGGGACAGGGTGGAGCAAGAGACCCAGTACTTC,CATSSGDRVEQETQYF
once,TRBV3-1/TRBV3-2,TRBJ1-3,-,TGTGCCAGCAGACGAAATCGGGTTAGGGACCCCGAGAACACCATATATTTT,CASRRNRVRDPENTIYF
-,TRBV9,TRBJ2-2,-,TGTGCCAGCAGCGTAGAGTTGGGGGAGCTGTTTTTT,CASSVELGELFF
-,TRBV20-1,TRBJ2-5,-,TGCAGTGCTAGTGTGACGGGGGAAGAGACCCAGTACTTC,CSASVTGEETQYF
-,TRBV7-6,TRBJ1-3,-,TGTGCCAGCAGCTTAGCGGCTTGGCTAAGCTCTGGAAACACCATATATTTT,CASSLAAWLSSGNTIYF
-,TRBV5-6,TRBJ1-6,TRBD1,TGTGCCAGCAGTCCTGGAGGGACAGGGGTTTTTCTCTATAATTCACCCCTCCACTTT,CASSPGGTGVFLYNSPLHF
-,TRBV11-2,TRBJ1-2,-,TGTGCCAGCAGCTTAAGGCCAGTTAACTATGGCTACACCTTC,CASSLRPVNYGYTF
-,TRBV19,TRBJ2-5,-,TGTGCCAGTAGTGATGGACGGCTTCAAGAGACCCAGTACTTC,CASSDGRLQETQYF